Below, 3 T cell receptor beta chains from the same sample are listed, as sequenced in a study of cytomegalovirus exposure and HLA in healthy donors. Vbeta (60) and Jbeta (13) primers were used in the PCR. Libraries were prepared by immunoSEQ multiplex PCR; TCRdb keeps only in-frame clonotypes and omits some of them. The table shows about 59,000 clones, with about 80% occurring only once. The sequencing input was PBMCs. All receptors come from a woman aged 40 to 50 in good health and CMV-seronegative.

The DNA for the CDR3 is TGTGCCAGCAGTTACCCAGGGCAACCCAATGAGCAGTTCTTC. Protein product: CASSYPGQPNEQFF. This sequence joins TRBV28 and TRBJ2-1; D perhaps matches TRBD1 (5 bases). In germline, CDR1 is MDHEN, CDR2 SYDVKM. CDR3 length: 14 amino acids. V lost 4 bases and J 6 bases, leaving 13 bases between the germline ends.

This chain joins TRBV7-3 and TRBJ2-1, with TRBD2 matching 9 bases. Germline V gives CDR1 SGHTA, CDR2 FQGTGA. V gave up 5 bases and J gave up 9 bases; unmatched junction bases: 14. This CDR3 spans 16 amino acids. The CDR3, as DNA: TGTGCCAGCAGCCGAGGGGGGGCTAGCGGGAATTCTGAGCAGTTCTTC. Translation: CASSRGGASGNSEQFF.

This chain joins TRBV19 and TRBJ2-7; 8 bases are a match to TRBD1. V lost 4 bases to trimming and J lost 2 bases; unmatched junction nucleotides: 4. CDR3 size: 14 residues. Germline V gives CDR1 LNHDA, CDR2 SQIVND (reference sequence). The CDR3 loop is CASSTGGAPYEQYF. The CDR3 DNA follows: TGTGCCAGTAGTACAGGGGGCGCGCCCTACGAGCAGTACTTC.